This passage covers 7 T cell receptor beta chains from one sample sequenced in a study of shared clonotypes between healthy human individuals (dated by TCRdb to the early 2020s). The library was generated by the immunoSEQ multiplex PCR assay. The clones in this table, taken by TCRdb from immuneACCESS, are in-frame only. Not every clone is retained; where verified, under half of the shortfall comes from an unresolved V gene, and the cause of the rest is unknown. The sample table records about 2.4 million clones; over 85% of these occur just once. The ten biggest clones cover over 0.12% of the sample. The sequenced sample consisted of naive CD4+ T cells sorted from blood. This sample's cell subset or site label indicates: CD45RA+ positively selected. Receptors originate from a man younger than 35 in good health.

The chain has TRBV6-6 and TRBJ2-2, with unresolved D. The V end lost 6 bases, the J end lost 10 bases, and 12 bases lay between the germline ends. Germline V gene data show CDR1 as MNHNY and CDR2 as SVGAGI (reference sequence). There are 12 residues in the CDR3. In DNA, the CDR3 is TGTGCCAGCAGCCATCTCATTGAGGAGCTGTTTTTT. Translated, it gives CASSHLIEELFF.

The chain has TRBV28 and TRBJ2-7; 7 bases align to TRBD2. Germline V gene lookup returns CDR1 MDHEN and CDR2 SYDVKM. The CDR3 runs to 12 residues. The trim removed 4 bases at V and 11 bases at J, leaving 8 bases unmatched. In DNA, the CDR3 is TGTGCCAGCAGTTCTACGGGGCGGGGGAAGTACTTC. Translating gives CASSSTGRGKYF.

The chain's CDR3 is CASSYSGTGESGELFF. CDR3 DNA sequence: TGTGCCAGCAGTTACTCCGGGACAGGGGAGTCCGGGGAGCTGTTTTTT. The gene calls are TRBV6-5 and TRBJ2-2; 10 nucleotides align to TRBD1. This CDR3 region has 16 residues. The V gene end was trimmed by 0 bases and the J gene end by 6 bases; junction bases not matched to a gene: 4. Per germline, CDR1 MNHEY and CDR2 SVGAGI.

CDR3: CASTLQGAQAFF. The CDR3 DNA is TGTGCCAGCACCCTACAGGGGGCCCAAGCTTTCTTT. This chain uses TRBV28 with TRBJ1-1, with 9 bases lining up with TRBD1. The trim removed 7 bases at V and 9 bases at J, leaving 6 bases unmatched. The germline CDR1 and CDR2 sequences are MDHEN and SYDVKM. The CDR3 covers 12 residues.

This clone was recorded once. The chain couples TRBV25-1 to TRBJ1-1; unclear D gene. Trimming removed 4 bases from V and 1 base from J, with 4 bases in between. The CDR3 is made up of 12 amino acids. CDR1 and CDR2 from the germline V gene are MGHDK and SYGVNS. CDR3 in amino acids: CASSAGNTEAFF. CDR3 nucleotide sequence: TGTGCCAGCAGTGCAGGGAACACTGAAGCTTTCTTT. The whole variable domain, remainder taken from reference TRBV25-1 and TRBJ1-1, is EADIYQTPRYLVIGTGKKITLECSQTMGHDKMYWYQQDPGMELHLIHYSYGVNSTEKGDLSSESTVSRIRTEHFPLTLESARPSHTSQYLCASSAGNTEAFFGQGTRLTVV.

This chain connects TRBV19 to TRBJ2-3; TRBD2 aligns across 7 bases. V shed 5 bases and J 5 bases; nucleotides not matched to a gene: 10. The CDR3 extends over 15 amino acids. Per germline, CDR1 LNHDA and CDR2 SQIVND (reference sequence). CDR3 amino acids: CASSDPGLNRDTQYF. The CDR3 DNA is TGTGCCAGTAGTGATCCGGGACTAAATCGAGATACGCAGTATTTT.

V is TRBV18 and J is TRBJ2-1, with D maybe TRBD2 (6 bases). Trimming pared 2 bases from V and 9 bases from J, leaving 14 bases between. Germline CDR1 reads KGHSH; CDR2 reads LQKENI. CDR3 length equals 14 residues. The CDR3, as DNA: TGTGCCAGCTCACCATTGGGGGGATCGGGTGAGCAGTTCTTC. As protein: CASSPLGGSGEQFF.